These 30 T cell receptor beta chains originate from one sample sequenced in a study of T cell responses to AZD1222 COVID-19 vaccine. Libraries were prepared by immunoSEQ multiplex PCR; TCRdb keeps only in-frame clonotypes and omits some of them. The top ten clones hold about 20% of a sample with approximately 70,000 clones, approximately 81% of them seen once. The starting material was peripheral blood, obtained on day 0 of AZD1222 vaccination. These TCRs come from an adult in good health.

The J gene is TRBJ1-2, the V gene TRBV7-9; 8 nucleotides match TRBD1. The germline CDR1 and CDR2 sequences are SEHNR and FQNEAQ (reference sequence). The J segment lost 7 bases and the V segment lost 4 bases, leaving 11 bases of the junction unmatched. The CDR3 covers 15 residues. CDR3 residues: CASSSGTGLVAGYTF. The CDR3 DNA sequence: TGTGCCAGCAGCTCCGGGACAGGCCTAGTGGCTGGCTACACCTTC.

The chain carries TRBV19 and TRBJ1-5, with D tentatively TRBD1 (5 bases). V was trimmed by 6 bases and J by 0 bases, leaving 12 bases between them. There are 15 residues in the CDR3. Germline assignment: CDR1 LNHDA and CDR2 SQIVND (reference sequence). For the CDR3, the DNA is TGTGCCAGTAGATACACGGACAATAGCAATCAGCCCCAGCATTTT. As protein: CASRYTDNSNQPQHF.

CDR3 sequence: CASSSWAGNTGELFF. DNA for the CDR3: TGTGCCAGCAGCTCGTGGGCCGGGAACACCGGGGAGCTGTTTTTT. V gene TRBV5-4 combines with J gene TRBJ2-2; D gene unclear. V lost 3 bases, J lost 1 base, and 10 bases lay in between. In germline, CDR1 is SGHNT, CDR2 YYREEE (reference sequence). This CDR3 contains 15 residues.

The J gene is TRBJ2-7, the V gene TRBV6-8; 9 bases are a match to TRBD1. This CDR3 has 15 residues. Germline V lookup: CDR1 MNHGY, CDR2 SAAAGT. The V segment lost 5 bases and the J segment 4 bases; nucleotides outside the gene matches: 9. In nucleotides, the CDR3 is TGTGCCAGCAGTAAACAGGGGGCTAGGGGGTACGAGCAGTACTTC. It codes for CASSKQGARGYEQYF.

The gene calls are TRBV7-9 and TRBJ2-5, with D hard to call. The V end lost 1 base, the J end lost 1 base, and 7 bases lay between the germline ends. The CDR3 sequence is 14 residues long. Germline V gene lookup returns CDR1 SEHNR and CDR2 FQNEAQ (reference sequence). The CDR3 sequence: CASSLDTAQETQYF. The CDR3 coding sequence is TGTGCCAGCAGCTTAGATACAGCCCAAGAGACCCAGTACTTC.

This sequence joins TRBV9 and TRBJ2-2; D might be TRBD2 (6 bases). V shed 0 bases and J shed 4 bases, with 10 bases lying between them. The length of the CDR3 is 15 residues. CDR1 and CDR2 (germline): SGDLS, YYNGEE. The CDR3 DNA is TGTGCCAGCAGCGTAGGGGGGGTCCGCACCGGGGAGCTGTTTTTT. Translating gives CASSVGGVRTGELFF.

J is TRBJ1-6 and V is TRBV3-1 (or the pseudogene TRBV3-2), with TRBD1 as a possible D gene (6 bases). Germline V lookup: CDR1 LGHDT, CDR2 YNNKEL (reference sequence). The length of the CDR3 is 13 residues. Trimming cost V 3 bases and J 9 bases, with 9 bases left between them. The chain's CDR3 is CASSHRQVSPLHF. In DNA, the CDR3 is TGTGCCAGCAGCCACCGACAGGTTTCACCCCTCCACTTT.

CDR3 sequence (DNA): TGCGCCAGCAGCCAAGTAACGGCTTCCTACGAGCAGTACTTC. Protein sequence: CASSQVTASYEQYF. The V and J genes are TRBV4-1 and TRBJ2-7; no clear D. Trimming removed 1 base from V and 1 base from J, with 8 bases in between. Germline CDR1 and CDR2: MGHRA and YSYEKL. This CDR3 region has 14 residues.

V gene TRBV2 combines with J gene TRBJ2-3; tentative D call: TRBD2 (5 bases). Germline lookup yields CDR1 SNHLY and CDR2 FYNNEI. V was trimmed by 6 bases and J by 6 bases, leaving 19 bases between them. CDR3 length equals 15 residues. CDR3 sequence: CASRVGLSKADTQYF. CDR3 sequence (DNA): TGTGCCAGCAGGGTCGGACTCTCCAAGGCGGATACGCAGTATTTT. Full variable domain (rest looked up from reference TRBV2 and TRBJ2-3): EPEVTQTPSHQVTQMGQEVILRCVPISNHLYFYWYRQILGQKVEFLVSFYNNEISEKSEIFDDQFSVERPDGSNFTLKIRSTKLEDSAMYFCASRVGLSKADTQYFGPGTRLTVL.

This chain connects TRBV25-1 to TRBJ1-2; D is perhaps TRBD1 (6 bases). Germline assignment: CDR1 MGHDK and CDR2 SYGVNS. The V end lost 2 bases, the J end lost 5 bases, and 12 bases lay between the germline ends. This CDR3 contains 14 residues. CDR3: CASSETGRSYGYTF. CDR3 sequence (DNA): TGTGCCAGCAGTGAAACAGGGCGGTCTTATGGCTACACCTTC.

The V call is TRBV5-1, the J call TRBJ2-3, with TRBD2 identical over 12 bases. Germline CDR1 SGHRS, CDR2 YFSETQ. The junction had 4 bases not matched to a gene; V was cut back by 0 bases and J by 5 bases. The CDR3 is 16 amino acids. The CDR3 sequence is CASSLALAGGLDTQYF. CDR3 nucleotides: TGCGCCAGCAGCTTGGCCCTAGCGGGGGGGTTAGATACGCAGTATTTT.

CDR3 loop: CASSFGGTGELFF. As DNA, the CDR3 is TGTGCCAGCAGTTTTGGGGGGACCGGGGAGCTGTTTTTT. The gene calls are TRBV12-3 or TRBV12-4 and TRBJ2-2; D is possibly TRBD2 (6 bases). V was trimmed by 3 bases and J by 5 bases, leaving 7 bases between them. CDR3 length: 13 residues.

This clone was detected only once. The chain carries TRBV27 and TRBJ2-1; TRBD2 aligns across 10 bases. Germline CDR1 and CDR2: MNHEY and SMNVEV (reference sequence). The CDR3 loop spans 15 amino acids. V trimming: 6 bases; J trimming: 5 bases; junction bases outside the gene matches: 7. The CDR3 region is CASRVRTSGHNEQFF. The CDR3 coding sequence is TGTGCCAGCAGAGTCCGGACTAGCGGTCACAATGAGCAGTTCTTC.

This clone was observed a single time. The V call is TRBV7-8, the J call TRBJ1-5; a weak D match, TRBD1 (6 bases). CDR3 length: 15 residues. Trimming removed 4 bases at V and 2 bases at J, with 12 bases between. Germline lookup yields CDR1 SGHVS and CDR2 FQNEAQ. CDR3 sequence: CASSSAGGGNQPQHF. The CDR3 DNA reads as TGTGCCAGCAGCTCCGCCGGGGGCGGCAATCAGCCCCAGCATTTT.

This clone was counted once. The V gene is TRBV7-2, the J gene TRBJ2-1; D is unclear. Trimming took 1 base from V and 9 from J, leaving 16 bases between them. The CDR3 length is 15 residues. In germline, CDR1 is SGHTA, CDR2 FQGNSA. CDR3 bases: TGTGCCAGCAGCTTAGGGGTGGGTCTTATCCTTGAGCAGTTCTTC. Protein: CASSLGVGLILEQFF.

The chain is built from TRBV7-2 and TRBJ2-1; D gene uncertain. The germline V and J ends were trimmed by 6 bases and 0 bases, with 12 bases remaining between them. The CDR3 has 15 residues. Germline lookup yields CDR1 SGHTA and CDR2 FQGNSA. As DNA, the CDR3 is TGTGCCAGCAGTGTAGCCAGAAACTCCTACAATGAGCAGTTCTTC. Its protein product is CASSVARNSYNEQFF.

This chain uses TRBV6-4 with TRBJ1-4; no clear D. Germline lookup yields CDR1 MRHNA and CDR2 SNTAGT. CDR3 size: 14 residues. The ends were cut back, 4 bases at V and 3 bases at J, with 9 bases in the middle. The CDR3 DNA sequence: TGTGCCAGCAGTGCCGGCCAGCCTAATGAAAAACTGTTTTTT. The encoded protein is CASSAGQPNEKLFF.

V and J are TRBV6-5 and TRBJ1-5; 8 bases map to TRBD1. Trimming removed 10 bases from V and 4 bases from J; junction bases left unmatched: 12. This CDR3 is 15 amino acids long. Per germline, CDR1 MNHEY and CDR2 SVGAGI. CDR3 region: CATMVGQGTNQPQHF. CDR3 coding DNA: TGTGCCACAATGGTTGGACAGGGAACAAATCAGCCCCAGCATTTT.

The V call is TRBV6-5, the J call TRBJ1-2; tentative D call: TRBD1 (6 bases). V was trimmed by 6 bases and J by 8 bases, leaving 19 bases between them. Germline CDR1 reads MNHEY; CDR2 reads SVGAGI. This CDR3 has 14 residues. The CDR3 spells CASSRGQGSWGYTF. The CDR3 DNA reads TGTGCCAGCAGCCGCGGCCAGGGGTCATGGGGCTACACCTTC.

The genes are TRBV25-1 and TRBJ2-3; TRBD1 might be the D (5 bases). Trimming took 7 bases from V and 5 from J, leaving 7 bases between them. CDR3 length equals 11 residues. CDR1 MGHDK and CDR2 SYGVNS come from the germline V gene. CDR3 protein: CASTQGDTQYF. CDR3 nucleotide sequence: TGTGCCAGCACCCAGGGAGATACGCAGTATTTT.

The J gene is TRBJ1-5, the V gene TRBV6-6, with a tentative D call TRBD1 (5 bases). Trimming took off 10 bases at V and 7 bases at J, with 14 bases between the two ends. CDR1 MNHNY and CDR2 SVGAGI come from the germline V gene (reference sequence). The CDR3 covers 12 residues. CDR3 in amino acids: CATRRGDQPQHF. In DNA, the CDR3 is TGTGCCACCCGTCGGGGGGACCAGCCCCAGCATTTT.

V usage is TRBV11-2 and J usage is TRBJ1-4; D unresolved. CDR3 size: 16 residues. V shed 2 bases and J shed 8 bases, with 18 bases lying between them. CDR1 and CDR2 from the germline V gene are SGHAT and FQNNGV. The CDR3 DNA follows: TGTGCCAGCAGCTTAAGGTTATCGAAGATGGGGGAAAAACTGTTTTTT. Translation: CASSLRLSKMGEKLFF.

The CDR3 DNA sequence: TGTGCCAGCAGCCGGACTAGCGGGAGCGAGCAGTACTTC. Protein: CASSRTSGSEQYF. This sequence joins TRBV27 and TRBJ2-7, with 13 bases matching TRBD2. The CDR3 loop spans 13 amino acids. The germline CDR1 and CDR2 sequences are MNHEY and SMNVEV (reference sequence). V trimming: 6 bases; J trimming: 6 bases; junction bases outside the gene matches: 2.

As DNA, the CDR3 is TGTGCCTTGGGGGGTGGTGACGAGCAGTACTTC. Translated, it gives CALGGGDEQYF. The chain couples TRBV14 to TRBJ2-7; the D gene is possibly TRBD2 (6 bases). Germline CDR1 reads SGHDN; CDR2 reads FVKESK. Trimming stripped 11 bases from V and 5 bases from J, with 13 bases between. The CDR3 loop spans 11 amino acids.

The chain recombines TRBV7-9 with TRBJ1-4; D not certain. Trimming cost V 1 base and J 8 bases, with 14 bases left between them. The CDR3 is 15 amino acids. Germline V gene data show CDR1 as SEHNR and CDR2 as FQNEAQ (reference sequence). The CDR3 nucleotides are TGTGCCAGCAGCTTAGTCGGCCCAGGAATAGAAAAACTGTTTTTT. Protein product: CASSLVGPGIEKLFF.

The CDR3 DNA reads as TGTGCCAGCAGAAGGACAGGGGTCGGTCCTAACTATGGCTACACCTTC. Its protein is CASRRTGVGPNYGYTF. The genes are TRBV27 and TRBJ1-2; TRBD1 matches 9 bases. This CDR3 spans 16 amino acids. V lost 6 bases and J lost 0; bases outside the gene matches: 8. The germline V gene encodes CDR1 MNHEY and CDR2 SMNVEV (reference sequence).

The chain links TRBV5-1 to TRBJ2-3, with D unresolved. CDR1 and CDR2 (germline): SGHRS, YFSETQ. This CDR3 is 15 amino acids long. Trimming took off 5 bases at V and 5 bases at J, with 18 bases between the two ends. CDR3 protein: CASRYRASSEDTQYF. CDR3 DNA: TGCGCCAGCAGATATCGGGCCTCCTCTGAAGATACGCAGTATTTT.

This chain connects TRBV6-5 to TRBJ1-5; D is uncertain. V was trimmed by 6 bases and J by 6 bases, leaving 9 bases between them. Germline V CDR1 and CDR2: MNHEY, SVGAGI. The CDR3 has 12 amino acids. This CDR3 is CASSLLVQPQHF. CDR3 DNA sequence: TGTGCCAGCAGCCTATTAGTTCAGCCCCAGCATTTT.

This clone was recorded only once. The genes are TRBV15 and TRBJ1-2; perhaps TRBD1 as D (6 bases). The CDR3 totals 14 residues. V lost 4 bases, J lost 8 bases, and 17 bases lay in between. Germline assignment: CDR1 LNHNV and CDR2 YYDKDF (reference sequence). CDR3 sequence (DNA): TGTGCCACCAGCACAGGGGACCCCAGTGAAGGCTACACCTTC. Protein sequence: CATSTGDPSEGYTF.

V is TRBV27 and J is TRBJ2-7; 8 bases are a match to TRBD1. The CDR3 totals 15 residues. V shed 5 bases, J shed 2 bases, and the junction held 8 bases outside the gene matches. Per the germline V gene, CDR1 is MNHEY and CDR2 is SMNVEV (reference sequence). The DNA for the CDR3 is TGTGCCAGCAGTCATGCGGACAGGGCGGCCTACGAGCAGTACTTC. This gives the protein CASSHADRAAYEQYF.